This T cell receptor beta chain was recovered during a study of low-dose radiotherapy and immunotherapy resistance in tumors. At the level of the study: Cohort 1 was given 0.5 Gy fractions every 2 weeks, 6.5 Gy in total. The study gave Cohort 2 1 Gy per fraction every two weeks, totaling 13 Gy over 26 weeks. Both drugs were delivered intravenously to patients (nivolumab 240 mg every two weeks and ipilimumab 1 mg/kg every six weeks).

Alpha and beta chains were covered, as first-strand cDNA relied on TRAV- and TRBV-specific primers. A constant-region primer paired with the V-primer adapter amplified TCRs over about 20 PCR cycles. TCRdb used MiXCR to reprocess the reads, holding one entry per CDR3 protein. In the table there are around 80,000 distinct CDR3 sequences, less than 20% of which are singletons. Time point of the sample: after trial treatment. Treatment of the sample: LDRT plus nivolumab, ipilimumab, low-dose cyclophosphamide and aspirin (RACIN trial). All of the donors were given nivolumab, ipilimumab, aspirin, low-dose cyclophosphamide and low-dose radiotherapy as part of RACIN, a single-arm trial. Germline CDR1 and CDR2: SGHRS and YFSETQ. CDR3 length equals 14 residues. V lost 4 bases to trimming and J lost 1 base; unmatched junction nucleotides: 5.

The source was PBMCs, collected after low-dose radiotherapy plus immunotherapy. The rearrangement links TRBV5-1 to TRBJ2-7; TRBD1 matches 7 bases. The TCR comes from a male donor with prostate cancer. CDR3 bases: TGCGCCAGCAGCGATGACAGGGAATCCTACGAGCAGTACTTC. Translated, it gives CASSDDRESYEQYF.